This TCR beta chain was found in a study of shared clonotypes between healthy human individuals. From germline, CDR1 is LNHDA and CDR2 SQIVND (reference sequence). This CDR3 is built from 13 residues. The V gene end was trimmed by 11 bases and the J gene end by 1 base; junction bases not matched to a gene: 6. Using immunoSEQ multiplex PCR, the repertoire was profiled, and TCRdb retains in-frame clones only, with some absent. The sample includes 2.5 million or so clones, roughly 92% of them seen just once. The chain has TRBV19 and TRBJ1-1, with 8 positions matching TRBD1. This clonotype was obtained from a man between 18 and 35 years old in good health. Sequencing was carried out using naive CD4+ T cells sorted from blood. The subset is: CD45RA+ positively selected. CDR3 amino acids: CAVRQGTNTEAFF. In DNA form, the CDR3 reads TGTGCCGTCAGACAGGGGACGAACACTGAAGCTTTCTTT.